This T cell receptor beta chain was identified during a study of monozygotic twins with inflammatory bowel disease. Germline V gene sequence: CDR1 MNHNY, CDR2 SVGAGI (reference sequence). The CDR3 length is 12 residues. With the 5' RACE reads reprocessed, TCRdb shows one record per CDR3 protein and no DNA. Recorded for this sample: around 99,000 distinct CDR3 sequences. The sample was blood. This chain links TRBV6-6 with TRBJ1-5. The clonotype was recovered from a human donor with ulcerative colitis or Crohn's disease, or a healthy co-twin of an affected twin (not recorded which). Here the CDR3 reads CASSYEGQPQHF.